This T cell receptor (beta chain) was identified in a study of blood T cell repertoires in COVID-19 (dated by TCRdb to the early 2020s). In the study overall: Collaborator samples came from the United States, Italy and Spain and covered acute and convalescent phases of COVID-19. The material from the prospective study consisted of cDNA or gDNA derived from T cells, B-cell-depleted T cells, or PBMCs. Subjects who had been exposed to COVID-19, were actively infected with it, or had recovered from it provided the deeply sampled blood TCRbeta repertoires that made up the dataset. The repertoires were made available in a free public database intended to serve as a resource for research on the immune response to SARS-CoV-2. The samples were drawn from the first 160 participants of the ongoing ImmuneRACE study and from about 1,200 subjects provided by 6 global collaborators. Nearly every sample came with metadata listing a de-identified subject ID, COVID-19 status, age in years and sex. HLA class I and class II types, where available, came from metadata supplied by the sample provider rather than from assay-based typing.

This clone was seen many times. Its antigen has not been determined. One base away there is no much larger clone; base qualities are not given. The immunoSEQ Assay, a bias-controlled multiplex PCR, was used to amplify TCRbeta CDR3 regions from genomic DNA. As for the authors' bioinformatics: Nucleated cell counts per sample were estimated from amplification of reference gene primers within the assay. To quantify the absolute abundance of each unique TCRbeta CDR3 rearrangement, sequence reads were collapsed and filtered. Productive Simpson clonality was computed per sample as the square root of Simpson's diversity index over productive rearrangements. In TCRdb, the immuneACCESS table is reduced to in-frame sequences with V and J assigned. These tables do not hold every clone; where another copy was compared, an unresolved V gene accounts for under half, and the others remain unexplained. From that table come the V and J calls and clone size; the DNA was used to work out D and trimming. For this sample the table gives around 250,000 clones, of which around four fifths were detected only once. The leading ten clones occupy roughly 8.8% of the sample.

General conclusions and limits of the study: The quantity of clinical and demographic metadata differed by source and by participant and was supplied without curation.

Each collaborating institution followed its own protocols to collect whole blood in K2EDTA tubes. For TCRbeta analysis, collaborator samples were shipped as frozen whole blood, as isolated PBMCs, or as DNA extracted from either sample type. CDR1 MNHEY and CDR2 SMNVEV are derived from the germline V gene (reference sequence). The CDR3 runs 12 residues from the cysteine to the phenylalanine. Just the 36-base CDR3 DNA is kept, in frame starting at base 1. Trimming at the junction amounts to 6 bases on V and 6 bases on J, and the germline ends lie 11 bases apart. The V and J segments used are TRBV27 and TRBJ1-2; a tentative D match to TRBD1 spans 5 bases. This clonotype was sampled from a man in his forties with active or convalescent COVID-19. The sequencing sample was made of peripheral blood. The CDR3 region has the sequence CASRGVSDGYTF. The DNA sequence is TGTGCCAGCAGAGGGGTGTCAGATGGCTACACCTTC.